This T cell receptor beta chain appears in the sequencing data of a study of CD8 T cells in Susac syndrome. The RNA, roughly 0.45 to 1 ug, was put through reverse transcription using random hexamers. The method of amplification for TCR beta CDR3 was immunoSEQ multiplex PCR, covering 54 Vbeta and 13 Jbeta. Each CDR3 protein is one row after TCRdb ran MiXCR on the immunoSEQ multiplex PCR reads. The sample records 100,000 to 150,000 distinct CDR3 sequences, around 94% being singletons. Controls matched for age and sex were healthy donors. V trimming: 7 bases; J trimming: 3 bases; junction bases outside the gene matches: 13. CDR3 length: 16 residues.

This TCR derives from a human donor in good health. The sequencing sample was made of CD4+ T cells from PBMCs. The V call is TRBV12-3 or TRBV12-4, the J call TRBJ1-2; 8 bases map to TRBD1. This CDR3 reads CASTRKGQGVDYGYTF. The CDR3 DNA sequence: TGTGCCAGCACGCGAAAAGGACAGGGAGTGGACTATGGCTACACCTTC.